The 17 T cell receptor beta chains presented below share a single source sample, sequenced in a study of CD8+ T cells in alopecia areata. Investigators isolated RNA and reverse transcribed it into cDNA to act as the sequencing template. Generated by immunoSEQ multiplex PCR, the TCRdb table keeps only in-frame clones and is missing some. The repertoire holds 130,000 or so clones, with about 46% as singletons. Specimen: CD8+ T cells sorted from blood, collected at week 0. These receptors originate from a human donor with alopecia areata.

This clone was observed a single time. The chain recombines TRBV7-2 with TRBJ2-4; either TRBD1 or TRBD2 may fit D (5 bases each). The V and J ends lost 3 bases and 8 bases respectively, with 14 bases between them. The CDR3 is 14 residues long. Germline loops: CDR1 SGHTA, CDR2 FQGNSA. The CDR3 coding sequence is TGTGCCAGCAGCTTTTTGGGGACGGCGGACATTCAGTACTTC. Its protein is CASSFLGTADIQYF.

The chain has TRBV13 and TRBJ2-7, with D unclear. Trimming removed 4 bases at V and 5 bases at J, with 15 bases between. CDR1 is PRHDT, CDR2 FYEKMQ, per germline (reference sequence). CDR3 length: 14 residues. Written as DNA, the CDR3 is TGTGCCAGCAGCTCTAATAGCCCTAGGGACGAGCAGTACTTC. Encoded protein: CASSSNSPRDEQYF.

This clone showed up just once. V and J are TRBV30 and TRBJ2-7; TRBD1 matches 7 bases. Looked up from germline, CDR1 is GTSNPN and CDR2 is SVGIG (reference sequence). After removal of 0 bases from V and 11 bases from J, the junction contained 10 bases not matched to a gene. The CDR3 covers 13 residues. CDR3 in DNA: TGTGCCTGGAGTGTATCTACTCAGGGGGAGAAGTACTTC. Translating it yields CAWSVSTQGEKYF. Full variable domain (rest looked up from reference TRBV30 and TRBJ2-7): SQTIHQWPATLVQPVGSPLSLECTVEGTSNPNLYWYRQAAGRGLQLLFYSVGIGQISSEVPQNLSASRPQDRQFILSSKKLLLSDSGFYLCAWSVSTQGEKYFGPGTRLTVT.

This clone is a singleton in its sample. CDR3 sequence: CASSMDREGETQYF. DNA for the CDR3: TGTGCCAGCAGCATGGACAGGGAAGGGGAGACCCAGTACTTC. The chain uses TRBV13 and TRBJ2-5, with TRBD1 identical over 8 bases. V was pared by 5 bases and J by 5 bases, with 7 bases of the junction left unmatched. The CDR3 contains 14 residues. The germline CDR1 and CDR2 sequences are PRHDT and FYEKMQ (reference sequence).

V is TRBV29-1 and J is TRBJ2-5, with D unresolved. The germline V gene has CDR1 SQVTM and CDR2 ANQGSEA. The CDR3 has 11 residues. The V end was cut by 0 bases, the J end by 5 bases, with 4 bases between. The CDR3 coding sequence is TGCAGCGTTGAAGATCTGGAGACCCAGTACTTC. Protein product: CSVEDLETQYF.

The genes are TRBV7-9 and TRBJ2-3; TRBD1 matches at 7 bases. Germline CDR1 reads SEHNR; CDR2 reads FQNEAQ (reference sequence). V shed 4 bases and J 2 bases; nucleotides not matched to a gene: 3. The CDR3 is 14 residues long. For the CDR3, the DNA is TGTGCCAGCAGCTCCCAGGGGGTCACAGATACGCAGTATTTT. This translates into CASSSQGVTDTQYF.

This chain links TRBV4-3 with TRBJ2-7; D unresolved. Deletions cut 0 bases from V and 1 base from J, with 7 bases between. Germline V gene sequence: CDR1 LGHNA, CDR2 YSLEER. This CDR3 has 14 amino acids. CDR3 sequence: CASSQEDGSYEQYF. DNA of the CDR3: TGCGCCAGCAGCCAAGAGGATGGTTCCTACGAGCAGTACTTC.

This clone was picked up one time. The chain employs TRBV9 and TRBJ2-7; D gene uncertain. Germline lookup yields CDR1 SGDLS and CDR2 YYNGEE. This CDR3 has 14 amino acids. V was pared by 0 bases and J by 0 bases, with 7 bases between. Written as DNA, the CDR3 is TGTGCCAGCAGCGTAGGGCAGGCCTCCTACGAGCAGTACTTC. This encodes CASSVGQASYEQYF.

V and J are TRBV5-4 and TRBJ2-2; D is unclear. This CDR3 comprises 12 residues. V lost 5 bases and J lost 7, with 9 bases in between. CDR1 is SGHNT, CDR2 YYREEE, per germline (reference sequence). The CDR3 sequence is CASRGYGGELFF. In DNA, the CDR3 is TGTGCCAGCAGAGGGTATGGCGGGGAGCTGTTTTTT.

This clone came up a few times. The genes are TRBV19 and TRBJ1-1; D is unresolved. This CDR3 contains 12 residues. The germline V gene has CDR1 LNHDA and CDR2 SQIVND (reference sequence). The V and J ends lost 6 bases and 0 bases respectively, with 5 bases between them. The CDR3 spells CASSELNTEAFF. In DNA, the CDR3 is TGTGCCAGTAGCGAGTTGAACACTGAAGCTTTCTTT.

V is TRBV5-6 and J is TRBJ1-5, with D possibly TRBD1 on 6 matching bases. The CDR3 has 16 amino acids. CDR1 and CDR2 (germline): SGHDT, YYEEEE. V lost 4 bases, J lost 4 bases, and 18 bases lay in between. The CDR3 spells CASSMGAGGGNQPQHF. In DNA, the CDR3 is TGTGCCAGCAGCATGGGGGCCGGCGGGGGAAATCAGCCCCAGCATTTT.

The chain uses TRBV4-1 and TRBJ1-1, with TRBD1 as a possible D gene (6 bases). The length of the CDR3 is 13 residues. Germline CDR1 is MGHRA and CDR2 is YSYEKL. Between the trimmed V and J ends, which lost 4 bases and 8 bases, there was a span of 14 bases. The CDR3 bases are TGCGCCAGCAGCCCGGGACACCATTTAGAAGCTTTCTTT. This encodes CASSPGHHLEAFF.

The V gene is TRBV19, the J gene TRBJ2-3, with D unresolved. With 4 bases removed from V and 7 bases from J, the gap between germline ends came to 15 bases. This CDR3 is 14 amino acids long. The V gene's germline CDR1 is LNHDA and CDR2 SQIVND (reference sequence). CDR3: CASSTLPVFNTQYF. Written as DNA, the CDR3 is TGTGCCAGTAGTACGCTTCCGGTATTCAATACGCAGTATTTT. Using reference TRBV19 and TRBJ2-3 for the parts outside the CDR3, the full variable domain is DGGITQSPKYLFRKEGQNVTLSCEQNLNHDAMYWYRQDPGQGLRLIYYSQIVNDFQKGDIAEGYSVSREKKESFPLTVTSAQKNPTAFYLCASSTLPVFNTQYFGPGTRLTVL.

This chain connects TRBV10-3 to TRBJ2-1; 9 bases are a match to TRBD2. Trimming at V came to 0 bases and at J to 5 bases, leaving 8 bases not matched to a gene. There are 17 residues in the CDR3. CDR1 and CDR2 (germline): ENHRY, SYGVKD. The CDR3 DNA follows: TGTGCCATCAGTGAGTCTAAGGCTAGCGGGGACCACAATGAGCAGTTCTTC. Translating it yields CAISESKASGDHNEQFF.

The chain has TRBV6-5 and TRBJ1-2; D gene uncertain. The CDR3 totals 11 residues. The V end was cut by 2 bases, the J end by 7 bases, with 5 bases between. Germline loops: CDR1 MNHEY, CDR2 SVGAGI. The CDR3 DNA is TGTGCCAGCAGTTACGGGTTTGGCTACACCTTC. The encoded protein is CASSYGFGYTF.

V and J are TRBV9 and TRBJ2-7, with 9 bases matching TRBD1. The CDR3 consists of 14 residues. Germline V CDR1 and CDR2: SGDLS, YYNGEE. The junction had 7 bases not matched to a gene; V was cut back by 4 bases and J by 5 bases. CDR3 protein: CASSPRTGVDEQYF. The CDR3 nucleotides read TGTGCCAGCAGCCCGCGGACAGGGGTCGACGAGCAGTACTTC.

The V gene is TRBV27, the J gene TRBJ2-2; D tentatively reads TRBD1 or TRBD2 (6 bases each). Germline CDR1 is MNHEY and CDR2 is SMNVEV (reference sequence). The length of the CDR3 is 14 residues. V was pared by 1 base and J by 6 bases, with 9 bases between. CDR3 sequence (DNA): TGTGCCAGCAGTTTATTGGGGGGCCCCGGGGAGCTGTTTTTT. Protein: CASSLLGGPGELFF.